This T cell receptor beta chain was retrieved from a study of blood T cell repertoires in COVID-19. About the study: Acute-phase and convalescent COVID-19 samples originated in the United States, Italy and Spain. PBMCs, B-cell-depleted T cells, or T cells provided the cDNA or gDNA that made up the material.

Those enrolled in Seattle joined during active infection and were followed longitudinally afterward. Original analysis: Counts of nucleated cells, estimated from reference gene primer amplification, were obtained. Profiling relied on immunoSEQ multiplex PCR, and the TCRdb table lists in-frame clones only, not all of them. The V and J calls and clone size come from that table; D and trimming were worked out from the DNA. The sample has around 61,000 clones; approximately 89% are singletons. The V end was cut by 5 bases, the J end by 10 bases, with 17 bases between. Per the germline V gene, CDR1 is MDHEN and CDR2 is SYDVKM. CDR3 length: 13 residues.

This clonotype was sampled from a woman aged 60 to 75 with COVID-19, enrolled during active disease. Material for sequencing was peripheral blood. This chain connects TRBV28 to TRBJ1-1; D possibly corresponds to TRBD1 (6 bases). The CDR3 nucleotides are TGTGCCAGCAGTGTGCACCAACAGGGTGGAGCTTTCTTT. Encoded protein: CASSVHQQGGAFF. The whole variable domain, remainder taken from reference TRBV28 and TRBJ1-1, is DVKVTQSSRYLVKRTGEKVFLECVQDMDHENMFWYRQDPGLGLRLIYFSYDVKMKEKGDIPEGYSVSREKKERFSLILESASTNQTSMYLCASSVHQQGGAFFGQGTRLTVV.